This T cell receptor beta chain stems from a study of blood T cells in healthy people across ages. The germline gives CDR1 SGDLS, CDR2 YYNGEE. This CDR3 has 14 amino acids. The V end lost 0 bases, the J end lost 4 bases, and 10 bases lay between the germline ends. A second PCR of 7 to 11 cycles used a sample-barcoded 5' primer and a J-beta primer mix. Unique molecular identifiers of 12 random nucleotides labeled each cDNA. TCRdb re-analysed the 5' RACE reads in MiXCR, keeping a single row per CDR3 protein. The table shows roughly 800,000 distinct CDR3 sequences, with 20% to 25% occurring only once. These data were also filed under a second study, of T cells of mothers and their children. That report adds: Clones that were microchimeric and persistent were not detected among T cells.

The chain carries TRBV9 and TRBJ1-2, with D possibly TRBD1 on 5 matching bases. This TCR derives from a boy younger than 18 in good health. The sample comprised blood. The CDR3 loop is CASSVVGTAYGYTF. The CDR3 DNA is TGTGCCAGCAGCGTAGTCGGGACTGCCTATGGCTACACCTTC. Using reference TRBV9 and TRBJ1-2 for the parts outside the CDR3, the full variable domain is DSGVTQTPKHLITATGQRVTLRCSPRSGDLSVYWYQQSLDQGLQFLIQYYNGEERAKGNILERFSAQQFPDLHSELNLSSLELGDSALYFCASSVVGTAYGYTFGSGTRLTVV.